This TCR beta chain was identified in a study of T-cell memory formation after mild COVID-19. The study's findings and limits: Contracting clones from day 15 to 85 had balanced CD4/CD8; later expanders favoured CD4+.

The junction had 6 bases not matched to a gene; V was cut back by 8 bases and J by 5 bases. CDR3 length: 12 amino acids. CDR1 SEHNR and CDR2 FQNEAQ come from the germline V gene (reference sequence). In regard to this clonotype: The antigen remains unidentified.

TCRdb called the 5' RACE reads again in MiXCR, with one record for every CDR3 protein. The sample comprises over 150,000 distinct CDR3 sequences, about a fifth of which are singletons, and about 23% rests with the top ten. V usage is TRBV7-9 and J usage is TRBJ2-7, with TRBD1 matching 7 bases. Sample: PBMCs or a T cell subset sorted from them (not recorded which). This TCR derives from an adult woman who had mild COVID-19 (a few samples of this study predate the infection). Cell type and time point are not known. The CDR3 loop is CASLDRINEQYF. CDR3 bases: TGTGCCAGCTTGGACAGGATCAACGAGCAGTACTTC.